The TCR beta chain under discussion was sequenced for a study of response to subunit inactivated influenza vaccine. Overall study findings and caveats: A suggestion made by the authors is that each seasonal influenza vaccination recruits few new T cells.

Germline V lookup: CDR1 MNHNS, CDR2 SASEGT. This CDR3 has 15 residues. Trimming cost V 6 bases and J 2 bases; bases outside gene matches: 7. From the RT-PCR reads, TCRdb called clonotypes with MiXCR, one entry per CDR3 protein. The sample contains a few hundred thousand distinct CDR3 sequences, 13% to 15% of which appear only once. This clonotype was counted a few times. The antigen remains undetermined. This chain connects TRBV6-1 to TRBJ2-1; 7 nucleotides line up with TRBD1. The TCR originated in a man aged 50 to 59 who received an inactivated influenza vaccine. The sample consisted of PBMCs from blood, taken about 11 days after vaccination. CDR3 nucleotide sequence: TGTGCCAGCAGCCCCGACAGGGTACCCTACAATGAGCAGTTCTTC. It codes for CASSPDRVPYNEQFF.